One and the same sample provided the 16 T cell receptor beta chains below, sequenced in a study of cytomegalovirus exposure and HLA in healthy donors. Use of 60 Vbeta and 13 Jbeta primers characterized the PCR. Measured with immunoSEQ multiplex PCR; TCRdb has only the in-frame clones, and not every one. The sample has 150,000 to 200,000 clones; around 80% are singletons. The sample consisted of PBMCs. The source is a woman aged 40 to 50 in good health and CMV-seronegative.

This clone was counted a single time. At the DNA level, this CDR3 is encoded by other sequences in the same sample as well. This chain connects TRBV6-5 to TRBJ2-7; D not certain. The V gene lost 6 bases and the J gene lost 7 bases, with 4 bases spanning the gap. The CDR3 covers 9 residues. Germline CDR1 and CDR2: MNHEY and SVGAGI. CDR3 coding DNA: TGTGCCAGCAGCCAAGAGCAGTACTTC. It translates to CASSQEQYF.

This clone was seen only once. V usage is TRBV29-1 and J usage is TRBJ2-1; D possibly corresponds to TRBD2 (6 bases). The CDR3 loop spans 13 amino acids. Trimming stripped 7 bases from V and 9 bases from J, with 19 bases between. Germline CDR1 is SQVTM and CDR2 is ANQGSEA. CDR3 loop: CSASRGVAVEQFF. The CDR3 DNA is TGCAGCGCATCGCGAGGGGTAGCGGTTGAGCAGTTCTTC.

The V gene is TRBV7-6, the J gene TRBJ2-5; a weak D match, TRBD2 (5 bases). The CDR3 runs 15 residues. V shed 1 base and J shed 4 bases, with 13 bases lying between them. The germline V gene has CDR1 SGHVS and CDR2 FNYEAQ. The CDR3 DNA reads as TGTGCCAGCAGCTTAGGGATGGATGAGGGAGAGACCCAGTACTTC. Its translation is CASSLGMDEGETQYF.

V gene TRBV19 combines with J gene TRBJ1-2; TRBD1 matches 8 bases. V dropped 3 bases and J dropped 2; count of bases not matched to a gene: 2. This CDR3 is 14 amino acids long. Germline CDR1 and CDR2: LNHDA and SQIVND (reference sequence). CDR3 in amino acids: CASSMGQENYGYTF. In DNA, the CDR3 is TGTGCCAGTAGTATGGGACAGGAGAACTATGGCTACACCTTC.

The rearrangement uses TRBV11-3 and TRBJ1-1; D is possibly TRBD1 (5 bases). The germline V and J ends were trimmed by 4 bases and 9 bases, with 15 bases remaining between them. CDR1 and CDR2 (germline): SGHNT, YENEEA. The CDR3 totals 13 residues. The CDR3 spells CASSSGTIDQAFF. CDR3 bases: TGTGCCAGCAGCTCCGGGACTATCGATCAAGCTTTCTTT.

The chain links TRBV2 to TRBJ1-3; D perhaps matches TRBD1 (5 bases). Trimming shortened V by 2 bases and J by 4 bases, and 12 bases separated the two germline ends. The CDR3 has 15 amino acids. In germline, CDR1 is SNHLY, CDR2 FYNNEI. The CDR3 loop reads CASSEQGARGNTIYF. The DNA of the CDR3 is TGTGCCAGCAGTGAACAGGGTGCGAGAGGAAACACCATATATTTT.

This rearrangement joins TRBV7-6 to TRBJ2-5, with a possible D match to TRBD2 (6 bases). Germline loops: CDR1 SGHVS, CDR2 FNYEAQ. This CDR3 is 14 amino acids long. Trimming took 4 bases from V and 5 from J, leaving 14 bases between them. The CDR3 region is CASSSWGVEETQYF. CDR3 coding DNA: TGTGCCAGCAGCTCGTGGGGGGTGGAGGAGACCCAGTACTTC.

Written as DNA, the CDR3 is TGTGCCAGTAGCCGAACAGGGACTGGGGCCAACGTCCTGACTTTC. It codes for CASSRTGTGANVLTF. The chain uses TRBV19 and TRBJ2-6; the D gene is possibly TRBD1 (6 bases). Trimming cost V 6 bases and J 2 bases, with 11 bases left between them. Germline lookup yields CDR1 LNHDA and CDR2 SQIVND (reference sequence). CDR3 size: 15 residues.

The CDR3 protein is CASSAQGQKPYEQYF. CDR3 DNA sequence: TGTGCCAGCAGTGCCCAGGGACAGAAGCCCTACGAGCAGTACTTC. The gene calls are TRBV6-1 and TRBJ2-7; 7 bases agree with TRBD1. The CDR3 extends over 15 amino acids. Germline V CDR1 and CDR2: MNHNS, SASEGT. Trimming took 4 bases from V and 2 from J; bases not matched to a gene: 8.

The V and J genes are TRBV7-9 and TRBJ2-7; D might be TRBD2 (5 bases). The V end lost 5 bases, the J end lost 7 bases, and 12 bases lay between the germline ends. Per the germline V gene, CDR1 is SEHNR and CDR2 is FQNEAQ (reference sequence). This CDR3 comprises 12 residues. The CDR3 loop is CASSTTSNEQYF. The CDR3 nucleotides are TGTGCCAGCAGCACCACTAGTAATGAGCAGTACTTC.

This chain uses TRBV6-1 with TRBJ1-1; the D is unclear. Germline CDR1 and CDR2: MNHNS and SASEGT. Trimming removed 2 bases from V and 6 bases from J, with 19 bases in between. The CDR3 spans 16 residues. CDR3 residues: CASSERGSGGRAEAFF. The CDR3 coding sequence is TGTGCCAGCAGTGAACGCGGGAGTGGAGGAAGGGCTGAAGCTTTCTTT.

This clone has only one observation. The V and J genes are TRBV9 and TRBJ2-2; possibly TRBD2 for D (5 bases). The CDR3 runs 14 residues. CDR1 is SGDLS, CDR2 YYNGEE, per germline. V was pared by 0 bases and J by 3 bases, with 6 bases between. Written as DNA, the CDR3 is TGTGCCAGCAGCGTAGTGGACTACACCGGGGAGCTGTTTTTT. This encodes CASSVVDYTGELFF.

The gene calls are TRBV12-1 and TRBJ2-1; the table's D call of TRBD2 was not tested on the DNA. TRBV12-1 is annotated as a pseudogene. The CDR3 has 16 residues. The CDR3 nucleotides are TGTGCCAGCAGCCATTTGGGCGGGAGGGCCGACGATGAGCAGTTCTTC. This codes for CASSHLGGRADDEQFF.

CDR3 nucleotides: TGTGCCAGCAGCTTAGGACTATTATCGGTCGGGGAGACCCAGTACTTC. As protein: CASSLGLLSVGETQYF. The chain is built from TRBV7-9 and TRBJ2-5, with D possibly being TRBD2 (5 bases). The CDR3 covers 16 residues. Deletions cut 1 base from V and 5 bases from J, with 17 bases between. Looked up from germline, CDR1 is SEHNR and CDR2 is FQNEAQ (reference sequence).

The V and J genes are TRBV2 and TRBJ2-1; 10 nucleotides match TRBD2. Germline V lookup: CDR1 SNHLY, CDR2 FYNNEI. J lost 8 bases, V lost 6 bases, and 10 bases had no gene match. The CDR3 spans 15 residues. The CDR3 region is CASSISGRAKYEQFF. The CDR3 DNA reads TGTGCCAGCAGCATAAGCGGGAGGGCCAAGTATGAGCAGTTCTTC.

The genes are TRBV5-1 and TRBJ2-3; 9 bases agree with TRBD2. This CDR3 spans 14 amino acids. The V gene's germline CDR1 is SGHRS and CDR2 YFSETQ. V gave up 4 bases and J gave up 6 bases; unmatched junction bases: 6. Written as DNA, the CDR3 is TGCGCCAGCAGCACGACTAGCGGAGGGGATACGCAGTATTTT. Its protein product is CASSTTSGGDTQYF.